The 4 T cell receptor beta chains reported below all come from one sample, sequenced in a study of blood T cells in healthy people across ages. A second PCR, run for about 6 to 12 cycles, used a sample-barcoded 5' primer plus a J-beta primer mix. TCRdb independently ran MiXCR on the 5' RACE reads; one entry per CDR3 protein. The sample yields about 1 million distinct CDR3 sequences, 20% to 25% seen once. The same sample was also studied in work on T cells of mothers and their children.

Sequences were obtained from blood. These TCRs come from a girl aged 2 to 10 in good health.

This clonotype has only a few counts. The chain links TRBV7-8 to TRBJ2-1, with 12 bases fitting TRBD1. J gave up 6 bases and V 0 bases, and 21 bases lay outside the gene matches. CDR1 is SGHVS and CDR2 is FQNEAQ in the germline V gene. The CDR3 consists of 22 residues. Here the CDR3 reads CASSLATNPGTGGLTAINEQFF. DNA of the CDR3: TGTGCCAGCAGCTTAGCAACTAACCCCGGGACAGGGGGCTTAACCGCGATCAATGAGCAGTTCTTC.

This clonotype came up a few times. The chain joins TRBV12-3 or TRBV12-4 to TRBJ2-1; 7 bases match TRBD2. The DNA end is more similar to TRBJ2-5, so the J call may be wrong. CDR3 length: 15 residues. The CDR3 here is CASSFGGGSQKTQYF. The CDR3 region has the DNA TGTGCCAGCAGTTTTGGTGGCGGGAGTCAGAAGACCCAGTACTTC.

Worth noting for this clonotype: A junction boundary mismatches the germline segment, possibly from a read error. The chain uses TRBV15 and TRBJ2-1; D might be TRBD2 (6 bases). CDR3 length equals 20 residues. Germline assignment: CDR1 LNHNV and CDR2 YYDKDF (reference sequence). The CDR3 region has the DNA TGTGCCGCCAGCAGAGATCTTTCCCGCGGGGCGCCGAGAGCCTACAATGAGCAGTTCTTC. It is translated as CAASRDLSRGAPRAYNEQFF.

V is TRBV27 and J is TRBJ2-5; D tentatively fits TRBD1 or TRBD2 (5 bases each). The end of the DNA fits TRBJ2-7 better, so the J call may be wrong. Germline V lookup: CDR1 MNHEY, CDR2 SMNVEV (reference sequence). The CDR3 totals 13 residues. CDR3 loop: CASSSGAGYEQYF. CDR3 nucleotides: TGTGCCAGCAGTTCCGGGGCCGGCTACGAGCAGTACTTC.